Listed below are T cell receptor beta chains from one sample, sequenced in a study of radiotherapy plus CTLA-4 blockade in lung cancer. TCRdb's copy holds only in-frame clones and misses some; the assay was immunoSEQ multiplex PCR. The table includes tens of thousands of clones, approximately 70% detected once. The input for sequencing was peripheral blood, taken from a patient treated with radiotherapy plus ipilimumab. Receptors were obtained from a human donor with non-small cell lung cancer who had stable disease on radiotherapy plus ipilimumab. Each CDR3 is given with its conserved first and last residue. Fields, in order: V gene, J gene, CDR3 length, clone size, D gene, CDR3 DNA, CDR3 protein. D genes are given only for firm matches. The size field is filled for only some rows; it gives once, few, many or a size class.

>TRBV1|TRBJ1-5|14|.|.
TGCACCAGCAACGCGGGTCATAGCAATCAGCCCCAGCATTTT
CTSNAGHSNQPQHF
>TRBV5-1|TRBJ2-3|16|.|TRBD1
TGCGCCAGCAGCTTGCAGGGGGCGCTTATGACAGATACGCAGTATTTT
CASSLQGALMTDTQYF
>TRBV6-4|TRBJ1-1|13|.|.
TGTGCCAGCAGCCAACAACAGAACACTGAAGCTTTCTTT
CASSQQQNTEAFF
>TRBV11-1|TRBJ2-5|14|.|TRBD1
TGTGCCAGCAGCTTCGGACAGGGTGGGGAGACCCAGTACTTC
CASSFGQGGETQYF
>TRBV7-3|TRBJ2-3|13|few|.
TGTGCCAGCTCCCCTTACTTCGCAGATACGCAGTATTTT
CASSPYFADTQYF
>TRBV9|TRBJ1-6|17|.|TRBD1
TGTGCCAGCAGCGTGATTCCCGGGACAGGGGGCTCCACACCCCTCCACTTT
CASSVIPGTGGSTPLHF
>TRBV29-1|TRBJ1-2|9|.|.
TGCAGCGTTGACGATGGCTACACCTTC
CSVDDGYTF
>TRBV6-5|TRBJ1-2|14|.|.
TGTGCCAGCAGTTACGGGCAGGGTAACTATGGCTACACCTTC
CASSYGQGNYGYTF
>TRBV5-1|TRBJ1-2|18|.|TRBD1
TGCGCCAGCAGCTTGCGGTCACAGGGGATCGTCTTCAACTATGGCTACACCTTC
CASSLRSQGIVFNYGYTF
>TRBV6-1|TRBJ1-6|15|.|.
TGTGCCAGCAGTGAATTTGTATCCTATAATTCACCCCTCCACTTT
CASSEFVSYNSPLHF
>TRBV6-5|TRBJ1-2|13|.|.
TGTGCCAGCAGTTCCCCCCTAGTGTCTGGCTACACCTTC
CASSSPLVSGYTF
>TRBV10-3|TRBJ2-5|14|.|.
TGTGCCATCAGTCTCGAGGCAGGGTTGGAGACCCAGTACTTC
CAISLEAGLETQYF
>TRBV11-3|TRBJ1-1|14|.|.
TGTGCCAGCAGCTTCGGCAGGCGGAACACTGAAGCTTTCTTT
CASSFGRRNTEAFF
>TRBV19|TRBJ2-1|17|.|TRBD1
TGTGCCAGTAGTATCCTACCCGGGACAGGGTACTACAATGAGCAGTTCTTC
CASSILPGTGYYNEQFF
>TRBV5-1|TRBJ2-3|15|.|TRBD2
TGCGCCAGCAGCTTGGGCGGGGGAGGGAGAGATACGCAGTATTTT
CASSLGGGGRDTQYF
>TRBV19|TRBJ2-3|14|.|.
TGTGCCAGTAGTATTGGGCACAGCGCAGGGACGCAGTATTTT
CASSIGHSAGTQYF
>TRBV10-2|TRBJ1-6|13|.|.
TGCGCCAGCAGGGATGGAGTAAGTTCACCCCTCCACTTT
CASRDGVSSPLHF
>TRBV5-8|TRBJ1-6|15|.|.
TGTGCCAGCAGCTTGGGAGTCTGGCGGAATTCACCCCTCCACTTT
CASSLGVWRNSPLHF
>TRBV30|TRBJ1-6|14|.|.
TGTGCCTGGAGGGAGAGAGGAATGTATTCACCCCTCCACTTT
CAWRERGMYSPLHF
>TRBV11-2|TRBJ1-2|13|once|.
TGTGCCAGCAGCTTAATCAGGGCCAATGGCTACACCTTC
CASSLIRANGYTF
>TRBV5-4|TRBJ2-1|16|.|TRBD2
TGTGCCAGCAGCCCGTCTAGCGGGGGCTCCTACAATGAGCAGTTCTTC
CASSPSSGGSYNEQFF
>TRBV5-4|TRBJ2-7|13|.|TRBD2
TGTGCCAGCAGCTTGGGGACTAGCGTTGAGCAGTACTTC
CASSLGTSVEQYF
>TRBV11-3|TRBJ1-1|14|.|.
TGTGCCAGCAGCTTAGGTGGAGCCCCGGGAGGAGCTTTCTTT
CASSLGGAPGGAFF
>TRBV5-4|TRBJ2-1|13|.|TRBD1
TGTGCCAGCAGCCGACAGGGTATCGCGGAGCAGTTCTTC
CASSRQGIAEQFF
>TRBV6-6|TRBJ1-1|15|few|TRBD1
TGTGCCAGCAGTTACCGGACAGGCTCCCTCACTGAAGCTTTCTTT
CASSYRTGSLTEAFF
>TRBV7-2|TRBJ1-2|16|once|.
TGTGCCAGCAGCTTAGTGGGCGGGGAGGGAATTCGTGGCTACACCTTC
CASSLVGGEGIRGYTF
>TRBV5-1|TRBJ1-3|16|.|.
TGCGCCAGCAGCTTGGGGGACACTAACTCTGGAAACACCATATATTTT
CASSLGDTNSGNTIYF
>TRBV19|TRBJ2-5|14|.|.
TGTGCCAGTAGTACGTCAGGGTTAAGGGAGACCCAGTACTTC
CASSTSGLRETQYF
>TRBV11-2|TRBJ2-2|13|.|.
TGTGCCAGCAGCCTCATTTCGGCCGGGGAGCTGTTTTTT
CASSLISAGELFF
>TRBV5-6|TRBJ2-1|13|.|.
TGTGCCAGCAGCTTAGACCGGGGAAGTGAGCAGTTCTTC
CASSLDRGSEQFF
>TRBV6-6|TRBJ2-7|14|.|.
TGTGCCAGCAGCATAGCGGAAAGCTCCTACGAGCAGTACTTC
CASSIAESSYEQYF
>TRBV2|TRBJ1-5|12|.|.
TGTGCCAGCAGTGAAGTGGGCCAAGTCCAGCATTTT
CASSEVGQVQHF
>TRBV11-3|TRBJ1-4|11|.|.
TGTGCCAGCAGCCTAAGGAGGGAGATGTTTTTT
CASSLRREMFF
>TRBV2|TRBJ2-1|15|few|TRBD2
TGTGCCAGCAGTGAAGGACTAGCGGGGTACAATGAGCAGTTCTTC
CASSEGLAGYNEQFF
>TRBV7-9|TRBJ2-3|12|.|.
TGTGCCAGCAGCTTAGTTCCAGGTCCGCAGTATTTT
CASSLVPGPQYF
>TRBV7-9|TRBJ2-7|14|.|TRBD1
TGTGCCAGCAGCAAGACGGGACAGGTCTACGAGCAGTACTTC
CASSKTGQVYEQYF
>TRBV9|TRBJ2-1|15|.|TRBD2
TGTGCCAGCAGCGCGGGCGGGGGGCCCTACAATGAGCAGTTCTTC
CASSAGGGPYNEQFF
>TRBV11-3|TRBJ1-1|12|few|.
TGTGCCAGCAGCCTCCGGGAGACTGAAGCTTTCTTT
CASSLRETEAFF
>TRBV5-1|TRBJ2-2|14|.|TRBD2
TGCGCCAGCAACTCCCAGCGGGGGACCGGGGAGCTGTTTTTT
CASNSQRGTGELFF
>TRBV14|TRBJ1-6|14|.|.
TGTGCCAGCAGCCAACTTAGCACATCTTCACCCCTCCACTTT
CASSQLSTSSPLHF
>TRBV11-3|TRBJ2-5|16|.|TRBD2
TGTGCCAGCAGCCCCCGGGGGCGAGCGGGGGCCGTGGCCCAGTACTTC
CASSPRGRAGAVAQYF
>TRBV18|TRBJ1-3|14|.|.
TGTGCCAGCTCACCAGAGGGCTCTGGAAACACCATATATTTT
CASSPEGSGNTIYF
>TRBV18|TRBJ2-5|13|.|.
TGTGCCAGCTCACCAATAGCTTCAGAGACCCAGTACTTC
CASSPIASETQYF